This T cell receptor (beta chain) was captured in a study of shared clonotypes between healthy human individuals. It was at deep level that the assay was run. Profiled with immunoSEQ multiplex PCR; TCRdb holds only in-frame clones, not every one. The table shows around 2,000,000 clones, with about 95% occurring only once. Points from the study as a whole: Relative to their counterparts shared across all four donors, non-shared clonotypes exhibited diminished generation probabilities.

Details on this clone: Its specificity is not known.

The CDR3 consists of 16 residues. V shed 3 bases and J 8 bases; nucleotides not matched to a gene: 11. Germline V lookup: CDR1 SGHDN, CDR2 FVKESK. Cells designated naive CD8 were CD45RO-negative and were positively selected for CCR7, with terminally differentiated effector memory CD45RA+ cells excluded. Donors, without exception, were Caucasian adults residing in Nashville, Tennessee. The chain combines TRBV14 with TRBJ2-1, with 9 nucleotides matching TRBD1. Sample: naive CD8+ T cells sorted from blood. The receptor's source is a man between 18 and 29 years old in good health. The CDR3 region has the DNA TGTGCCAGCAGCCATTCTCCGGGACAGGGCAACGATGAGCAGTTCTTC. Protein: CASSHSPGQGNDEQFF.